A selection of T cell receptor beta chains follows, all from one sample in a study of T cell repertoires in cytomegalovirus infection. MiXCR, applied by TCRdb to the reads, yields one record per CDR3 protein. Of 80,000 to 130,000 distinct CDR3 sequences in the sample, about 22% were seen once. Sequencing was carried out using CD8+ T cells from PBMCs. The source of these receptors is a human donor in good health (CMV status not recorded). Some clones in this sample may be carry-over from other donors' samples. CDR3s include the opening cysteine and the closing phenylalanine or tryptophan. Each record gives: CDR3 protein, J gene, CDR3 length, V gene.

cdr3_aa: CASRTPTGRLGGNEQFF
j_call: TRBJ2-1
cdr3_length: 17
v_call: TRBV7-9

cdr3_aa: CASSLQGQDGYTF
j_call: TRBJ1-2
cdr3_length: 13
v_call: TRBV5-1

cdr3_aa: CASTPRRTSGEQYF
j_call: TRBJ2-7
cdr3_length: 14
v_call: TRBV6-2/TRBV6-3

cdr3_aa: CASSYDSGWYEQYF
j_call: TRBJ2-7
cdr3_length: 14
v_call: TRBV6-2/TRBV6-3

cdr3_aa: CASSTTGNEQFF
j_call: TRBJ2-1
cdr3_length: 12
v_call: TRBV12-3/TRBV12-4

cdr3_aa: CASNPGQGNNEQFF
j_call: TRBJ2-1
cdr3_length: 14
v_call: TRBV19

cdr3_aa: CASSQEGTRLFF
j_call: TRBJ2-1
cdr3_length: 12
v_call: TRBV7-9

cdr3_aa: CASSFMGEAFF
j_call: TRBJ1-1
cdr3_length: 11
v_call: TRBV28

cdr3_aa: CATSETRTGVFEQFF
j_call: TRBJ2-1
cdr3_length: 15
v_call: TRBV24-1

cdr3_aa: CASSVVQGDGYTF
j_call: TRBJ1-2
cdr3_length: 13
v_call: TRBV9

cdr3_aa: CASSYLRTSGIYNEQFF
j_call: TRBJ2-1
cdr3_length: 17
v_call: TRBV6-2/TRBV6-3

cdr3_aa: CASQGTGGGEQYF
j_call: TRBJ2-7
cdr3_length: 13
v_call: TRBV6-2/TRBV6-3

cdr3_aa: CASSSEAGGLTETQYF
j_call: TRBJ2-5
cdr3_length: 16
v_call: TRBV11-3

cdr3_aa: CASSQILIGNEQFF
j_call: TRBJ2-1
cdr3_length: 14
v_call: TRBV4-1

cdr3_aa: CASSPQTGTVNQPQHF
j_call: TRBJ1-5
cdr3_length: 16
v_call: TRBV19

cdr3_aa: CASSLTEGTGIFNEQFF
j_call: TRBJ2-1
cdr3_length: 17
v_call: TRBV7-9

cdr3_aa: CASSPYTYEQYF
j_call: TRBJ2-7
cdr3_length: 12
v_call: TRBV7-6

cdr3_aa: CASSQDNRGVHNEQFF
j_call: TRBJ2-1
cdr3_length: 16
v_call: TRBV4-3

cdr3_aa: CASSLLGSTYEQYF
j_call: TRBJ2-7
cdr3_length: 14
v_call: TRBV5-6

cdr3_aa: CASSTTGGEEAFF
j_call: TRBJ1-1
cdr3_length: 13
v_call: TRBV12-3/TRBV12-4

cdr3_aa: CASSQDYVLKLFF
j_call: TRBJ1-4
cdr3_length: 13
v_call: TRBV4-1

cdr3_aa: CAISKVASGDNEQFF
j_call: TRBJ2-1
cdr3_length: 15
v_call: TRBV10-3

cdr3_aa: CATSGTSDEQFF
j_call: TRBJ2-1
cdr3_length: 12
v_call: TRBV24-1

cdr3_aa: CASSMSDRGYGYTF
j_call: TRBJ1-2
cdr3_length: 14
v_call: TRBV28

cdr3_aa: CASSPRAYAETQYF
j_call: TRBJ2-5
cdr3_length: 14
v_call: TRBV7-9

cdr3_aa: CASSAGGEVYEQYF
j_call: TRBJ2-7
cdr3_length: 14
v_call: TRBV9

cdr3_aa: CASSIVAQGAVDTQYF
j_call: TRBJ2-3
cdr3_length: 16
v_call: TRBV19

cdr3_aa: CASSLGSGELFF
j_call: TRBJ2-2
cdr3_length: 12
v_call: TRBV7-2

cdr3_aa: CASSLRLAGQNYEQYF
j_call: TRBJ2-7
cdr3_length: 16
v_call: TRBV7-8

cdr3_aa: CASSPRLAEANNEQFF
j_call: TRBJ2-1
cdr3_length: 16
v_call: TRBV6-2/TRBV6-3

cdr3_aa: CASGLVGQETQYF
j_call: TRBJ2-5
cdr3_length: 13
v_call: TRBV7-9

cdr3_aa: CASSEEGVPEAFF
j_call: TRBJ1-1
cdr3_length: 13
v_call: TRBV7-9

cdr3_aa: CASSPTSGGTTSCEQYF
j_call: TRBJ2-7
cdr3_length: 17
v_call: TRBV18